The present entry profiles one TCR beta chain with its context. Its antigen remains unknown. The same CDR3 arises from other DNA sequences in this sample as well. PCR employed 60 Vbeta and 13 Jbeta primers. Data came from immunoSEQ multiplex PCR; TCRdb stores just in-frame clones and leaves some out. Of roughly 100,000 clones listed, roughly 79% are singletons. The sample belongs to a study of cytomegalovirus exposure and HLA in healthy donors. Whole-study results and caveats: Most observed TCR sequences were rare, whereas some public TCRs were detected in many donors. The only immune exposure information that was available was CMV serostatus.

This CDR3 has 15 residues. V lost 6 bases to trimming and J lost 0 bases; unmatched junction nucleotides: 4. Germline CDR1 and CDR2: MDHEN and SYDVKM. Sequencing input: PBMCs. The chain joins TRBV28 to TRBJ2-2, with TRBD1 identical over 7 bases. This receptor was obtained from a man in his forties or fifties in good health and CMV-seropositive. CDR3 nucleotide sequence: TGTGCCAGCAGCTTTGGGACAGCGAACACCGGGGAGCTGTTTTTT. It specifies CASSFGTANTGELFF.